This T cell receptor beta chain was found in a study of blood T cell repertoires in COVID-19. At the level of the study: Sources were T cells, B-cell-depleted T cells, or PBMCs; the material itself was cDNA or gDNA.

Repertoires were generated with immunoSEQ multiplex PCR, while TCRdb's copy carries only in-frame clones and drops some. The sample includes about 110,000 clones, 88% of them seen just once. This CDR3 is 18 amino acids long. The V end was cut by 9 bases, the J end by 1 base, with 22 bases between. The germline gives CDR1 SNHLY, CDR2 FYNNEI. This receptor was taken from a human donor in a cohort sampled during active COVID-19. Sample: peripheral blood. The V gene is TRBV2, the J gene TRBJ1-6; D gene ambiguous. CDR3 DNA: TGTGCCAGAGAGGACCGGGCAAGGGCGGGATCCTATAATTCACCCCTCCACTTT. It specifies CAREDRARAGSYNSPLHF.